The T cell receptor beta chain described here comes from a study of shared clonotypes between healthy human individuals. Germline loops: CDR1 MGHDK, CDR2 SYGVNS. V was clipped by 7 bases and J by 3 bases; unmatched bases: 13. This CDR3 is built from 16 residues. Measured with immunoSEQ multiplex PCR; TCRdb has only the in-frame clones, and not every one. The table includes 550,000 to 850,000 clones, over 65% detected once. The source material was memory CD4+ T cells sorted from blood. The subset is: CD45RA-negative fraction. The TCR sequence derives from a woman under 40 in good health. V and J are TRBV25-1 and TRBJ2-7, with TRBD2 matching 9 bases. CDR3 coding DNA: TGTGCCAGCACCCCGTCCTCTAGCGGGAATAACTACGAGCAGTACTTC. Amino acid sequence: CASTPSSSGNNYEQYF.